This is a list of T cell receptor beta chains from one sample in a study of CD8 T cells in Susac syndrome. Each CDR3 protein is one row after TCRdb ran MiXCR on the immunoSEQ multiplex PCR reads. The sample has 65,000 to 80,000 distinct CDR3 sequences; roughly 90% are singletons. The sequencing input was CD8+ T cells from PBMCs. Receptors were obtained from a human donor with multiple sclerosis. CDR3s include the opening cysteine and the closing phenylalanine or tryptophan. The D gene is left open where the match is weak. Not every row has a clone size; where given, it reads once, few, many or a size class.

V	size	D	J	DNA	CDR3
TRBV12-3/TRBV12-4	.	TRBD2	TRBJ2-7	TGTGCCAGCAGTTCACTAGCGGAGGGCTCCTACGAGCAGTACTTC	CASSSLAEGSYEQYF
TRBV6-5	.	TRBD1	TRBJ1-2	TGTGCCAGCAGTTACGCAAAACAGGGGGTGGTTAACTATGGCTACACCTTC	CASSYAKQGVVNYGYTF
TRBV25-1	.	.	TRBJ2-1	TGTGCCAGCTGGGGGAATGAGCAGTTCTTC	CASWGNEQFF
TRBV5-1	.	TRBD1	TRBJ1-2	TGCGCCAGCAGCTTGGACGAGGGGGCCTATGGCTACACCTTC	CASSLDEGAYGYTF
TRBV7-3	.	TRBD1	TRBJ1-2	TGTGCCAGCAGCGGATCCGGGACAGGGAGTGGCTACACCTTC	CASSGSGTGSGYTF
TRBV6-6	.	.	TRBJ2-3	TGTGCCAGCAGTCCAAGCACAGATACGCAGTATTTT	CASSPSTDTQYF
TRBV19	.	.	TRBJ2-7	TGTGCCAGTATTCTCTTTGGGGGCGACGAGCAGTACTTC	CASILFGGDEQYF
TRBV27	.	.	TRBJ2-7	TGTGCCAGCAGCCTAGGGACTCACCTAGCCTACGAGCAGTACTTC	CASSLGTHLAYEQYF
TRBV2	.	.	TRBJ1-5	TGTGCCAGCCAGATGACACCGGGCCCAAGCAATCAGCCCCAGCATTTT	CASQMTPGPSNQPQHF
TRBV5-4	.	.	TRBJ1-2	TGTGCCAGCAGCACACAGGGCGGCCCCTTGTATGGCTACACCTTC	CASSTQGGPLYGYTF
TRBV19	.	TRBD1	TRBJ1-1	TGTGCCAGTAGGTTACAGGGGCCGACTGAAGCTTTCTTT	CASRLQGPTEAFF
TRBV28	.	.	TRBJ2-4	TGTGCCAGCAGTTTATCGGGGGCCTTAGCCAAAAACATTCAGTACTTC	CASSLSGALAKNIQYF
TRBV11-2	once	TRBD2	TRBJ2-2	TGTGCCAGCAGCTTAGGGGGACTAGCGGACCTCCCCCAAGAAAGGACCGGGGAGCTGTTTTTT	CASSLGGLADLPQERTGELFF
TRBV7-8	.	TRBD2	TRBJ2-5	TGTGCCAGCAGTCGGACTAGCGGCCAAGAGACCCAGTACTTC	CASSRTSGQETQYF
TRBV12-3/TRBV12-4	.	.	TRBJ1-1	TGTGCCAGCACTACTCTCGGGGGTACCATGAACACTGAAGCTTTCTTT	CASTTLGGTMNTEAFF
TRBV29-1	.	.	TRBJ2-1	TGCACTGCTTGGACAGACAACAATGAGCAGTTCTTC	CTAWTDNNEQFF
TRBV27	.	.	TRBJ2-7	TGTGCCACCTCTAGATCCATTGATATCGAGCAGTACTTC	CATSRSIDIEQYF
TRBV6-5	few	.	TRBJ2-4	TGTGCCAGCACCCCCGGTGGGTCAGCCAAAAACATTCAGTACTTC	CASTPGGSAKNIQYF
TRBV6-6	.	TRBD1	TRBJ1-1	TGTGCCACCGACCCCACAGGGGCTAACACTGAAGCTTTCTTT	CATDPTGANTEAFF
TRBV2	.	TRBD1	TRBJ2-7	TGTGCCAGCAGACAGGGGGCCTCCCCCGAGCAGTACTTC	CASRQGASPEQYF
TRBV5-4	.	.	TRBJ2-7	TGTGCCAGCAGCTTGGGCGGGGGCGCAACGAAAGACGAGCAGTACTTC	CASSLGGGATKDEQYF
TRBV15	.	TRBD1	TRBJ2-2	TGTGCCACCAGCGGACCTAATGGACAGGGGGCGACGAACACCGGGGAGCTGTTTTTT	CATSGPNGQGATNTGELFF
TRBV5-4	.	.	TRBJ2-1	TGTGCCAGCAGCTTGGGCCCCATCAATATCCGGGAGCAGTTCTTC	CASSLGPINIREQFF
TRBV28	.	TRBD2	TRBJ2-7	TGTGCCAGCTGCCCCGGGACTAGCTACGAGCAGTACTTC	CASCPGTSYEQYF
TRBV12-3/TRBV12-4	.	TRBD1	TRBJ2-3	TGTGCCAGCAGTCCCACAGGGGCGGGTACGCAGTATTTT	CASSPTGAGTQYF
TRBV5-4	.	TRBD2	TRBJ2-1	TGTGCCAGCAGCGGGAGGGCCTTCGATGAGCAGTTCTTC	CASSGRAFDEQFF
TRBV28	.	.	TRBJ2-3	TGTGCCAGCAGTTTATCTGAGGGGGGCGGAGATACGCAGTATTTT	CASSLSEGGGDTQYF
TRBV4-1	.	TRBD2	TRBJ2-1	TGCGCCAGCAGCCAAAGCAGCGGGAGGGTAAATGAGCAGTTCTTC	CASSQSSGRVNEQFF
TRBV19	.	TRBD1	TRBJ2-7	TGTGCCAGTAGTACCCGGGACAGGTCCTACGAGCAGTACTTC	CASSTRDRSYEQYF
TRBV5-1	.	.	TRBJ1-4	TGCGCCAGCAGCTTGGCGCCAGATTCTAATGAAAAACTGTTTTTT	CASSLAPDSNEKLFF
TRBV5-1	.	.	TRBJ1-4	TGCGCCAGCAGCTATCGAGGGCGCGTTGAAAAACTGTTTTTT	CASSYRGRVEKLFF
TRBV5-6	few	TRBD1	TRBJ2-7	TGTGCCAGCAGCTACGGACAGGGGACCTACGAGCAGTACTTC	CASSYGQGTYEQYF
TRBV7-8	.	.	TRBJ1-2	TGTGCCAGCAGCTTCCGGGACTTTAGGGGTGGTGGCTACACCTTC	CASSFRDFRGGGYTF
TRBV2	.	TRBD2	TRBJ2-3	TGTGCCAGCAGTGACCGACTAGCGGGAGTCACAGATACGCAGTATTTT	CASSDRLAGVTDTQYF
TRBV28	once	TRBD1	TRBJ2-7	TGTGCCAGCAGTTCGGACAGGGAGAACTTCGAGCAGTACTTC	CASSSDRENFEQYF
TRBV15	once	TRBD1	TRBJ2-2	TGTGCCACCAGCAGAGATAGGTTCCGAGGGACAGACCACACCGGGGAGCTGTTTTTT	CATSRDRFRGTDHTGELFF
TRBV19	.	.	TRBJ2-3	TGTGCCTCTAAGATACGGGACATCGATTATTTGGGAGGCACAGATACGCAGTATTTT	CASKIRDIDYLGGTDTQYF
TRBV30	.	.	TRBJ2-1	TGTGCTTGCCGGGAGAGCTCCTACAATGAGCAGTTCTTC	CACRESSYNEQFF
TRBV7-8	.	.	TRBJ2-2	TGTGCCAGCAGCTTAACAGGGATATCGAACACCGGGGAGCTGTTTTTT	CASSLTGISNTGELFF
TRBV20-1	once	.	TRBJ2-7	TGCAGTGCTAGGATTGAGGACGGTCCCTACGAGCAGTACTTC	CSARIEDGPYEQYF
TRBV27	.	.	TRBJ2-2	TGTGCCAGCAGTCCCCGCGACAGGGAGGTAAACACCGGGGAGCTGTTTTTT	CASSPRDREVNTGELFF
TRBV6-2/TRBV6-3	.	.	TRBJ1-6	TGTGCCAGCAGGCTCTCCCTGGGCCTTCTTAATGATTCACCCCTCCACTTT	CASRLSLGLLNDSPLHF
TRBV7-6	.	.	TRBJ2-5	TGTGCCAGCAGCGCCTCGCGGGAGACCCAGTACTTC	CASSASRETQYF
TRBV13	.	.	TRBJ2-7	TGTGCCAGCAGCTTAGGGGCCCTAAACGAGCAGTACTTC	CASSLGALNEQYF
TRBV27	.	.	TRBJ1-3	TGTGCCAGCAGCCTATCGGGCCTTTCTGGAAACACCATATATTTT	CASSLSGLSGNTIYF
TRBV7-9	.	.	TRBJ1-4	TGTGCCAGCAGCTCGAGACAGTCCGATAATGAAAAACTGTTTTTT	CASSSRQSDNEKLFF
TRBV11-2	once	TRBD2	TRBJ2-1	TGTGCCAGCAGCTTATCCCCAGCGGGGAATGAGCAGTTCTTC	CASSLSPAGNEQFF
TRBV7-2	.	.	TRBJ2-3	TGTGCCAGCAGCTTGGTACTAGTGCTACCCACAGATACGCAGTATTTT	CASSLVLVLPTDTQYF
TRBV28	.	.	TRBJ2-7	TGTGCCAGCAGTTTCCAGGGGGGACCCTACGAGCAGTACTTC	CASSFQGGPYEQYF
TRBV20-1	.	.	TRBJ2-1	TGCAGTGCTAGAGATCGGGGAGCTTCCTACAATGAGCAGTTCTTC	CSARDRGASYNEQFF
TRBV28	.	.	TRBJ2-7	TGTGCCAGCAGGTCGACAGCCTACGAGCAGTACTTC	CASRSTAYEQYF
TRBV20-1	.	.	TRBJ2-6	TGCAGTGCTAGAGATGAGTCCGGGGCCAACGTCCTGACTTTC	CSARDESGANVLTF
TRBV12-3/TRBV12-4	.	.	TRBJ2-7	TGTGCCAGCACCGGGACACTCTACGAGCAGTACTTC	CASTGTLYEQYF
TRBV11-2	.	.	TRBJ2-3	TGTGCCAGCAGCTTAAAAGCTACAGATACGCAGTATTTT	CASSLKATDTQYF
TRBV5-6	.	TRBD2	TRBJ2-3	TGTGCCAGCAGCTTGGGATTGGGGGAGGGACCAGCAGATACGCAGTATTTT	CASSLGLGEGPADTQYF
TRBV4-1	.	.	TRBJ1-5	TGCGCCAGCAGCCAGCAGGATAACCGCAATCAGCCCCAGCACTTT	CASSQQDNRNQPQHF
TRBV10-2	.	.	TRBJ2-1	TGCGCCAGCAGTGTGGTGGGGGGTGAGCAGTTCTTC	CASSVVGGEQFF
TRBV14	few	TRBD2	TRBJ2-2	TGTGCCAGCAGCCAATGGACTAGCGGGAGGGCCGAGAACACCGGGGAGCTGTTTTTT	CASSQWTSGRAENTGELFF
TRBV6-5	.	.	TRBJ1-1	TGTGCCAGCAGTTACAGCATAAACACTGAAGCTTTCTTT	CASSYSINTEAFF
TRBV9	.	TRBD1	TRBJ1-6	TGTGCCAGCAGCGCCGCGACAGGGATCAATTCACCCCTCCACTTT	CASSAATGINSPLHF